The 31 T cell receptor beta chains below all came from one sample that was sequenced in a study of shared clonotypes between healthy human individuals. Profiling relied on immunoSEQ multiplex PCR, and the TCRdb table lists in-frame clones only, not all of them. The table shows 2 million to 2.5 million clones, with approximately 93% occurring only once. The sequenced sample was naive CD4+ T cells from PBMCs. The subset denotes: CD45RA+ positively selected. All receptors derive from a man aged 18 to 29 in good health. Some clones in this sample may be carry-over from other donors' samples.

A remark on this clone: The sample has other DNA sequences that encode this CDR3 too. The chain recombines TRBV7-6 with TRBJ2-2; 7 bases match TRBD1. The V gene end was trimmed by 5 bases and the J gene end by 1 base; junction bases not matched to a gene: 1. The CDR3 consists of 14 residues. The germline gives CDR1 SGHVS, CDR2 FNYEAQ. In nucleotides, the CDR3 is TGTGCCAGCAGCCGGACAGGGAACACCGGGGAGCTGTTTTTT. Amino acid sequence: CASSRTGNTGELFF.

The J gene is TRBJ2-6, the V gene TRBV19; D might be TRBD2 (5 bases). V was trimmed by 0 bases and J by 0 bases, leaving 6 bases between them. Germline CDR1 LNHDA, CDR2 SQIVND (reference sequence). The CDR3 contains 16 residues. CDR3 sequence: CASSIEGSSGANVLTF. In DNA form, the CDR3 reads TGTGCCAGTAGTATAGAGGGGAGCTCTGGGGCCAACGTCCTGACTTTC.

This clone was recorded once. The CDR3 DNA reads as TGTGCCAGCAGTGGTAGTACTAGCAAGATAAGCGAGCAGTTCTTC. Translating it yields CASSGSTSKISEQFF. The rearrangement joins TRBV2 to TRBJ2-1; maybe TRBD2 (6 bases). The CDR3 is 15 amino acids. The germline V gene encodes CDR1 SNHLY and CDR2 FYNNEI. The V and J ends lost 4 bases and 10 bases respectively, with 20 bases between them.

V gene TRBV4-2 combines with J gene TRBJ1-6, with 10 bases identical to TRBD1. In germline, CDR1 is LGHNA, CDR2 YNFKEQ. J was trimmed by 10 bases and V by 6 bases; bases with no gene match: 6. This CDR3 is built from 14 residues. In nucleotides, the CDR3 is TGTGCCAGCAGTATGACAGGGGGCGAATCACCCCTCCACTTT. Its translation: CASSMTGGESPLHF.

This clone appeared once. DNA of the CDR3: TGTGCCAGCAGCTTAGCGCCCCCAAGGTCTGGTGGGAATGAGCAGTTCTTC. Protein: CASSLAPPRSGGNEQFF. The chain has TRBV7-2 and TRBJ2-1; D is uncertain. Trimming stripped 0 bases from V and 7 bases from J, with 19 bases between. The CDR3 covers 17 residues. Looked up from germline, CDR1 is SGHTA and CDR2 is FQGNSA.

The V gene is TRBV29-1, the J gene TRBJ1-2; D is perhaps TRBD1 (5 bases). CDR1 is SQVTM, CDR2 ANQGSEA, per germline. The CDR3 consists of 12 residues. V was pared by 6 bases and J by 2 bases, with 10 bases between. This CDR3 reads CSVTGANYGYTF. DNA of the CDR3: TGCAGCGTAACAGGAGCAAACTATGGCTACACCTTC.

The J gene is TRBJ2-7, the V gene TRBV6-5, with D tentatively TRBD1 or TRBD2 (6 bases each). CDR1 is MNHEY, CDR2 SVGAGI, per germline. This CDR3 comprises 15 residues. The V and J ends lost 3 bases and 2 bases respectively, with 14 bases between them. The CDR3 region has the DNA TGTGCCAGCAGTTATAATATAGGGGGGACCTACGAGCAGTACTTC. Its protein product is CASSYNIGGTYEQYF.

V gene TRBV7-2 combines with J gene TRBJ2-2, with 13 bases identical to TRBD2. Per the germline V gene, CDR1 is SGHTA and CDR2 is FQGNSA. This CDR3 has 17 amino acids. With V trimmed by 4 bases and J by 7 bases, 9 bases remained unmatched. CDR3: CASSSRTSGSRNGELFF. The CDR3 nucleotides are TGTGCCAGCAGCTCCCGGACTAGCGGGAGCCGAAACGGGGAGCTGTTTTTT. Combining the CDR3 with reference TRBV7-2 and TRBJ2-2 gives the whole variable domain GAGVSQSPSNKVTEKGKDVELRCDPISGHTALYWYRQSLGQGLEFLIYFQGNSAPDKSGLPSDRFSAERTGGSVSTLTIQRTQQEDSAVYLCASSSRTSGSRNGELFFGEGSRLTVL.

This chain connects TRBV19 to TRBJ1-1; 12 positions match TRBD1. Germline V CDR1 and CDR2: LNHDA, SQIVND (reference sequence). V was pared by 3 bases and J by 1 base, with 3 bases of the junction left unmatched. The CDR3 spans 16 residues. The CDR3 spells CASSIGTGGANTEAFF. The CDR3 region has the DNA TGTGCCAGTAGTATCGGGACAGGGGGCGCGAACACTGAAGCTTTCTTT.

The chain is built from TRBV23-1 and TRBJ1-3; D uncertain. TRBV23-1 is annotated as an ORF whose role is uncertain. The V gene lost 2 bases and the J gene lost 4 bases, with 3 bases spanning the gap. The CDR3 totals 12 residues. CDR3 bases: TGCGCCAGCAGTCAAGGAGGAAACACCATATATTTT. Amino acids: CASSQGGNTIYF.

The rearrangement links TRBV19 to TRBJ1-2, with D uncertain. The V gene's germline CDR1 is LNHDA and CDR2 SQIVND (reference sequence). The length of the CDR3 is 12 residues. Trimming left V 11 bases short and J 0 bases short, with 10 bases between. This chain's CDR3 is CAPPGPNYGYTF. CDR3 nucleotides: TGTGCCCCCCCGGGTCCTAACTATGGCTACACCTTC.

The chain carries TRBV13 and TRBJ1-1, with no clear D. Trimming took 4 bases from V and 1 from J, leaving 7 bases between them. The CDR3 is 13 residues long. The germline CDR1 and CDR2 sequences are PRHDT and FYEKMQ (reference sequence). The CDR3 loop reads CASSSNRNTEAFF. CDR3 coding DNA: TGTGCCAGCAGCTCGAACAGGAACACTGAAGCTTTCTTT. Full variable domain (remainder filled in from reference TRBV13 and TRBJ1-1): AAGVIQSPRHLIKEKRETATLKCYPIPRHDTVYWYQQGPGQDPQFLISFYEKMQSDKGSIPDRFSAQQFSDYHSELNMSSLELGDSALYFCASSSNRNTEAFFGQGTRLTVV.

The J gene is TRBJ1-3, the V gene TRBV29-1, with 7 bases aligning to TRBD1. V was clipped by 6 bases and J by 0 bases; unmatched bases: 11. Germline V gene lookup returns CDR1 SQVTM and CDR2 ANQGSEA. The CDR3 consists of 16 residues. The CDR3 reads CSVAGTAPLSGNTIYF. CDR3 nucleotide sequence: TGCAGCGTGGCCGGGACAGCACCTCTCTCTGGAAACACCATATATTTT.

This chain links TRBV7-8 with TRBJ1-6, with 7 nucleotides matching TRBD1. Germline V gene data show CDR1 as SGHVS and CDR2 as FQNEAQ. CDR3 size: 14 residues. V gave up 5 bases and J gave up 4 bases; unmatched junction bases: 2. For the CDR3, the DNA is TGTGCCAGCAGCCCGGGACAGTATAATTCACCCCTCCACTTT. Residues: CASSPGQYNSPLHF.

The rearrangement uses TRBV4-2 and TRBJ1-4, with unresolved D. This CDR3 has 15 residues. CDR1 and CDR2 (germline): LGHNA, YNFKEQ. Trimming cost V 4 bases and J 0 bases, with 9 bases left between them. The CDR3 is CASSLAPATNEKLFF. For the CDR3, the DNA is TGTGCCAGCAGCCTTGCACCCGCAACTAATGAAAAACTGTTTTTT.

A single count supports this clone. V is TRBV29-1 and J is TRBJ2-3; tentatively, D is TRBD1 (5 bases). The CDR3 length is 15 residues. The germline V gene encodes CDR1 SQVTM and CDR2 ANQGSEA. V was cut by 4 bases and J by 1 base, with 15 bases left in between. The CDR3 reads CSVGGPRSGTDTQYF. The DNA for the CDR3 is TGCAGCGTTGGGGGCCCAAGGAGCGGCACAGATACGCAGTATTTT.

This chain's CDR3 is CASRGQGWNQPQHF. The DNA for the CDR3 is TGTGCCAGCAGGGGACAGGGTTGGAATCAGCCCCAGCATTTT. This chain uses TRBV6-1 with TRBJ1-5, with 9 bases that match TRBD1. CDR3 length equals 14 residues. Germline V gene data show CDR1 as MNHNS and CDR2 as SASEGT. Trimming cost V 6 bases and J 4 bases; bases outside gene matches: 4.

The CDR3 sequence is CASSLGAGYGYTF. The CDR3 bases are TGTGCCAGCAGCCTAGGAGCAGGCTATGGCTACACCTTC. The rearrangement joins TRBV7-3 to TRBJ1-2; no definite D call. Between the trimmed V and J ends, which lost 5 bases and 4 bases, there was a span of 11 bases. This CDR3 is 13 amino acids long. Germline assignment: CDR1 SGHTA and CDR2 FQGTGA. The complete variable domain, with remaining parts taken from reference TRBV7-3 and TRBJ1-2, reads GAGVSQTPSNKVTEKGKYVELRCDPISGHTALYWYRQSLGQGPEFLIYFQGTGAADDSGLPNDRFFAVRPEGSVSTLKIQRTERGDSAVYLCASSLGAGYGYTFGSGTRLTVV.

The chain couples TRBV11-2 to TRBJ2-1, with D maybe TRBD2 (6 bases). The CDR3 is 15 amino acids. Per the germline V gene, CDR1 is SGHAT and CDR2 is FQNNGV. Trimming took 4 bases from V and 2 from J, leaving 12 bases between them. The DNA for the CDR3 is TGTGCCAGCAGCTCCCTGGGGGGAACCTACAATGAGCAGTTCTTC. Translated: CASSSLGGTYNEQFF.

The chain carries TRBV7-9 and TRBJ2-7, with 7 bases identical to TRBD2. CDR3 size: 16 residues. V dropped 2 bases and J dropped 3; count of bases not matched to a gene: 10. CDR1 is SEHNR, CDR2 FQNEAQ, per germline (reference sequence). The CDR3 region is CASSLRAGFPDYEQYF. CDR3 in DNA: TGTGCCAGCAGCTTACGAGCGGGGTTTCCGGACTACGAGCAGTACTTC.

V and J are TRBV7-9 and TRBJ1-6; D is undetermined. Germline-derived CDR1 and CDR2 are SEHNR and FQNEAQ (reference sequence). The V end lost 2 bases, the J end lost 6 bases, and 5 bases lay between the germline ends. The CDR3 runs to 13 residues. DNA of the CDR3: TGTGCCAGCAGCTTAATTGCTAATTCACCCCTCCACTTT. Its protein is CASSLIANSPLHF.

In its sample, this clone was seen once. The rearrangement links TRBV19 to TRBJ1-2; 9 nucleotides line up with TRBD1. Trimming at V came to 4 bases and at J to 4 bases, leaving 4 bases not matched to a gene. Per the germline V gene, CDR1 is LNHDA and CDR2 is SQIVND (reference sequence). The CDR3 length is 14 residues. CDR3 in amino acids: CASSRGQGSYGYTF. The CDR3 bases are TGTGCCAGTAGTAGGGGACAGGGAAGCTATGGCTACACCTTC.

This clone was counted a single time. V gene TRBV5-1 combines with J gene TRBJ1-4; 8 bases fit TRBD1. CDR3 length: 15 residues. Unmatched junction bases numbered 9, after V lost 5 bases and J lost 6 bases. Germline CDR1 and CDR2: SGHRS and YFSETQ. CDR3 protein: CASREAGTGDEKLFF. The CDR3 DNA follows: TGCGCCAGCAGAGAAGCCGGGACAGGAGATGAAAAACTGTTTTTT. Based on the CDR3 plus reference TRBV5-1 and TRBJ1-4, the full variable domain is KAGVTQTPRYLIKTRGQQVTLSCSPISGHRSVSWYQQTPGQGLQFLFEYFSETQRNKGNFPGRFSGRQFSNSRSEMNVSTLELGDSALYLCASREAGTGDEKLFFGSGTQLSVL.

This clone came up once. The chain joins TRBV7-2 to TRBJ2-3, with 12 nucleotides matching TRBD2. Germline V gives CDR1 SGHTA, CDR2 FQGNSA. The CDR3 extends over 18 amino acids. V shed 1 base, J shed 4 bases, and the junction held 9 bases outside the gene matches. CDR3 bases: TGTGCCAGCAGCTTAGGTCTAGCGGGAGGGCCGGAAGCAGATACGCAGTATTTT. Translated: CASSLGLAGGPEADTQYF.

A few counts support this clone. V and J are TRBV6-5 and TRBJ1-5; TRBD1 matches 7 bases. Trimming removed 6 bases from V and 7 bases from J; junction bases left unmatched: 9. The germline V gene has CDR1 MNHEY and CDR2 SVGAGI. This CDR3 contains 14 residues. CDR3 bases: TGTGCCAGCAGATTGAGACAGGGTGGACAGCCCCAGCATTTT. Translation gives CASRLRQGGQPQHF.

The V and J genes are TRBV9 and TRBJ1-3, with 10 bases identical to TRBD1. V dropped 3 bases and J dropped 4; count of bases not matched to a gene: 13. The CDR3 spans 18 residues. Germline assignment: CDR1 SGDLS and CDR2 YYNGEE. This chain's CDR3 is CASSAQRDRGDFGNTIYF. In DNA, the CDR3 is TGTGCCAGCAGCGCCCAACGGGACAGGGGAGACTTCGGAAACACCATATATTTT.

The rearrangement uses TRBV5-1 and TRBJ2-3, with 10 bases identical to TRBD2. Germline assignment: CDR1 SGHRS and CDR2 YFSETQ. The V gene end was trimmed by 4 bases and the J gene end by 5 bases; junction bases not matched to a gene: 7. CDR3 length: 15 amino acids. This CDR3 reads CASSREASGRDTQYF. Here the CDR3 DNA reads TGCGCCAGCAGCCGGGAGGCTAGCGGGAGAGATACGCAGTATTTT. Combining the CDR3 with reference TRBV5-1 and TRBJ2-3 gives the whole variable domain KAGVTQTPRYLIKTRGQQVTLSCSPISGHRSVSWYQQTPGQGLQFLFEYFSETQRNKGNFPGRFSGRQFSNSRSEMNVSTLELGDSALYLCASSREASGRDTQYFGPGTRLTVL.

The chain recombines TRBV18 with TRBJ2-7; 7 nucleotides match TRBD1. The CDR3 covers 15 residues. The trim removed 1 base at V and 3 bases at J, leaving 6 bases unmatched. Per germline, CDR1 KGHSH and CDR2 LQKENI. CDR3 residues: CASSPQGQARYEQYF. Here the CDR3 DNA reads TGTGCCAGCTCACCACAAGGACAGGCTCGCTACGAGCAGTACTTC.

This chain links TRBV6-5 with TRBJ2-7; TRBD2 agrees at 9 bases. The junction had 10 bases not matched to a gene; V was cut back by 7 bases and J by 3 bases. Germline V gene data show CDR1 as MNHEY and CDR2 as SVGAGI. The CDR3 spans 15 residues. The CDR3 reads CASTRLRREGYEQYF. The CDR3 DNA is TGTGCCAGCACCCGATTGCGGCGGGAGGGCTACGAGCAGTACTTC.

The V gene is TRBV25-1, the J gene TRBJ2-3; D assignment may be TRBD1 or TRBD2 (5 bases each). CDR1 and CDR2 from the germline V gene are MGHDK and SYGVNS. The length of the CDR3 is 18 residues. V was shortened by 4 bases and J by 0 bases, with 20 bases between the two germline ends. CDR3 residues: CASSGHGTKTSSTDTQYF. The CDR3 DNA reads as TGTGCCAGCAGTGGTCACGGGACCAAAACCTCTAGCACAGATACGCAGTATTTT. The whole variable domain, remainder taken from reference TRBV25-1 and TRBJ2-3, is EADIYQTPRYLVIGTGKKITLECSQTMGHDKMYWYQQDPGMELHLIHYSYGVNSTEKGDLSSESTVSRIRTEHFPLTLESARPSHTSQYLCASSGHGTKTSSTDTQYFGPGTRLTVL.

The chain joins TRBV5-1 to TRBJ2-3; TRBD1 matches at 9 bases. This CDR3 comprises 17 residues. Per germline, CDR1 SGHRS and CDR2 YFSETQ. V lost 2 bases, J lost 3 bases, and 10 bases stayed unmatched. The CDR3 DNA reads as TGCGCCAGCAGCTTTACCGCCGGGACAGGGATTACAGATACGCAGTATTTT. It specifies CASSFTAGTGITDTQYF.